A single sample gave rise to the 14 T cell receptor beta chains below, sequenced in a study of T-cell memory formation after mild COVID-19. TCRdb reprocessed the 5' RACE reads with MiXCR, giving one entry per CDR3 protein. The sample contains 400,000 or so distinct CDR3 sequences, more than 20% of which appear only once. The specimen was PBMCs or a T cell subset sorted from them (not recorded which). The receptors derive from an adult woman who had mild COVID-19 (a few samples of this study predate the infection). Cell type and time point are not known.

The chain recombines TRBV19 with TRBJ2-7; D is unresolved. The CDR3 length is 13 residues. Trimming removed 6 bases from V and 1 base from J, with 10 bases in between. Germline CDR1 and CDR2: LNHDA and SQIVND (reference sequence). CDR3 DNA: TGTGCCAGTAGCTACCAGAATTCCTACGAGCAGTACTTC. This sequence encodes CASSYQNSYEQYF.

This clonotype was counted between two and nine times. V gene TRBV7-3 combines with J gene TRBJ2-2; D is uncertain. CDR1 and CDR2 (germline): SGHTA, FQGTGA. Between the trimmed V and J ends, which lost 4 bases and 4 bases, there was a span of 13 bases. The CDR3 extends over 15 amino acids. Written as DNA, the CDR3 is TGTGCCAGCAGCTCAACCTCAGCTCGCACCGGGGAGCTGTTTTTT. Translating gives CASSSTSARTGELFF.

This clonotype turned up a few times. The chain links TRBV12-3 or TRBV12-4 to TRBJ2-5; no firm D call. There are 12 residues in the CDR3. Trimming stripped 1 base from V and 7 bases from J, with 7 bases between. The CDR3, as DNA: TGTGCCAGCAGTTTAGAGGTGGGGACCCAGTACTTC. Protein: CASSLEVGTQYF.

At least ten counts were recorded for this clonotype. The germline gene is not matched at one end of the junction; a read error may be the cause. The chain is built from TRBV19 and TRBJ2-3; the D is unclear. Germline lookup yields CDR1 LNHDA and CDR2 SQIVND (reference sequence). The CDR3 length is 11 residues. CDR3 in amino acids: CASSIGDTQYF. The CDR3 DNA reads as TGTGCCAGCAGTATTGGAGATACGCAGTATTTT.

This clonotype was counted only a few times. V gene TRBV7-9 combines with J gene TRBJ1-5, with D possibly TRBD1 on 6 matching bases. Germline V lookup: CDR1 SEHNR, CDR2 FQNEAQ (reference sequence). The CDR3 sequence is 16 residues long. V was cut by 1 base and J by 7 bases, with 17 bases left in between. The CDR3 loop reads CASSLDSGRGEQPQHF. The CDR3, as DNA: TGTGCCAGCAGCTTAGATAGCGGCAGGGGCGAACAGCCCCAGCATTTT.

The chain couples TRBV4-1 to TRBJ1-2, with 8 bases that match TRBD1. Trimming cost V 4 bases and J 1 base; bases outside gene matches: 5. Germline CDR1 reads MGHRA; CDR2 reads YSYEKL. CDR3 length: 15 amino acids. In nucleotides, the CDR3 is TGCGCCAGCAGCCGCCGGGACAGGAGTAACTATGGCTACACCTTC. This codes for CASSRRDRSNYGYTF.

About this clonotype: At one end the junction does not follow the germline gene, possibly because of a read error. The rearrangement links TRBV3-1 to TRBJ2-1; no reliable D call. Germline lookup yields CDR1 LGHDT and CDR2 YNNKEL (reference sequence). The CDR3 length is 13 residues. Here the CDR3 DNA reads TGTGCCAGCAGCCCCCCTTCTCGGATCCCGATCGCCTTC. It specifies CASSPPSRIPIAF.

There are a few counts of this clonotype. V is TRBV7-8 and J is TRBJ2-1, with D uncertain. CDR3 size: 14 residues. In germline, CDR1 is SGHVS, CDR2 FQNEAQ. V was shortened by 2 bases and J by 8 bases, with 13 bases between the two germline ends. CDR3 in DNA: TGTGCCAGCAGCTTAAATCCAAATAGGGATGAGCAGTTCTTC. It translates to CASSLNPNRDEQFF.

This clonotype was counted a few times. V usage is TRBV13 and J usage is TRBJ1-1; D possibly corresponds to TRBD1 (5 bases). The CDR3 has 16 amino acids. Trimming removed 0 bases from V and 5 bases from J, with 16 bases in between. CDR1 and CDR2 from the germline V gene are PRHDT and FYEKMQ (reference sequence). The CDR3 loop is CASSLGYIGAVTEAFF. CDR3 coding DNA: TGTGCCAGCAGCTTAGGGTATATAGGGGCGGTGACTGAAGCTTTCTTT.

This clonotype was found a few times. The chain links TRBV29-1 to TRBJ2-6; D is unclear. V gave up 4 bases and J gave up 0 bases, with 4 bases separating them. The CDR3 has 13 residues. Looked up from germline, CDR1 is SQVTM and CDR2 is ANQGSEA. The CDR3 bases are TGCAGCGTTGCGGTCTCTGGGGCCAACGTCCTGACTTTC. This sequence encodes CSVAVSGANVLTF.

This clonotype has only a few counts. V usage is TRBV29-1 and J usage is TRBJ2-1; tentatively, D is TRBD2 (6 bases). The CDR3 has 13 amino acids. V dropped 5 bases and J dropped 5 bases, with 13 bases sitting between them. Germline CDR1 is SQVTM and CDR2 is ANQGSEA. CDR3 sequence reads: CSVWREYNNEQFF. For the CDR3, the DNA is TGCAGCGTTTGGAGGGAGTACAACAATGAGCAGTTCTTC.

The gene calls are TRBV7-8 and TRBJ1-5, with a tentative D call TRBD1 (5 bases). The CDR3 totals 14 residues. Germline V CDR1 and CDR2: SGHVS, FQNEAQ. The germline V and J ends were trimmed by 5 bases and 6 bases, with 14 bases remaining between them. CDR3 protein: CASSGYGGVQPQHF. For the CDR3, the DNA is TGTGCCAGCAGCGGGTATGGGGGGGTTCAGCCCCAGCATTTT.

This clonotype was picked up one time. CDR3 loop: CASDRGQPYNEQFF. The CDR3 DNA reads as TGTGCCTCAGACAGGGGGCAACCCTACAATGAGCAGTTCTTC. J is TRBJ2-1 and V is TRBV19; 10 nucleotides line up with TRBD1. The CDR3 sequence is 14 residues long. Trimming at V came to 11 bases and at J to 2 bases, leaving 6 bases not matched to a gene. Germline V gives CDR1 LNHDA, CDR2 SQIVND (reference sequence). Combining the CDR3 with reference TRBV19 and TRBJ2-1 gives the whole variable domain DGGITQSPKYLFRKEGQNVTLSCEQNLNHDAMYWYRQDPGQGLRLIYYSQIVNDFQKGDIAEGYSVSREKKESFPLTVTSAQKNPTAFYLCASDRGQPYNEQFFGPGTRLTVL.

In its sample, this clonotype was seen a few times. The genes are TRBV15 and TRBJ2-7, with 13 bases identical to TRBD2. The length of the CDR3 is 15 residues. V gave up 0 bases and J gave up 4 bases; unmatched junction bases: 0. Germline lookup yields CDR1 LNHNV and CDR2 YYDKDF (reference sequence). DNA of the CDR3: TGTGCCACCAGCAGAGAACTAGCGGGAGGGTACGAGCAGTACTTC. It encodes CATSRELAGGYEQYF.